What follows is one T cell receptor (beta chain) and its context. Here immunoSEQ multiplex PCR was the method, and the copy in TCRdb shows in-frame clones only, minus some. The table includes a few hundred thousand clones, approximately 84% detected once. Germline CDR1 and CDR2: LNHDA and SQIVND (reference sequence). CDR3 length equals 15 residues. After removal of 6 bases from V and 1 base from J, the junction contained 6 bases not matched to a gene. The sample comes from a study of blood T cell repertoires in COVID-19. Overall study context: COVID-19 samples from acute and convalescent phases originated in the United States, Italy and Spain.

Recruitment covered about two dozen US areas and drew participants whose ages spanned roughly 18 to 89 years. Cohorts were assigned according to the clinical history that participants reported. Within 2 weeks of study entry, exposed participants had contacted a PCR-confirmed or clinician-diagnosed COVID-19 case. The specimen was PBMCs or T cells enriched from blood (not recorded which). The sequence was obtained from a woman aged 50 to 60 who had been exposed to COVID-19. J is TRBJ2-1 and V is TRBV19; 7 positions match TRBD2. The CDR3 DNA reads as TGTGCCAGTAGCCTTGGACTAGTGTCCTACAATGAGCAGTTCTTC. Amino acid sequence: CASSLGLVSYNEQFF. Complete variable domain (other parts from reference TRBV19 and TRBJ2-1): DGGITQSPKYLFRKEGQNVTLSCEQNLNHDAMYWYRQDPGQGLRLIYYSQIVNDFQKGDIAEGYSVSREKKESFPLTVTSAQKNPTAFYLCASSLGLVSYNEQFFGPGTRLTVL.